This entry lists 17 T cell receptor beta chains sequenced from one sample in a study of cytomegalovirus exposure and HLA in healthy donors. 60 Vbeta and 13 Jbeta primers were used in PCR. Profiling relied on immunoSEQ multiplex PCR, and the TCRdb table lists in-frame clones only, not all of them. The data contain 100,000 to 150,000 clones, around four fifths of them singletons. Material: PBMCs. The receptors were sampled from a boy under 18 in good health and CMV-seronegative.

The chain is built from TRBV5-1 and TRBJ2-2, with 7 bases lining up with TRBD1. V shed 5 bases and J 1 base; nucleotides not matched to a gene: 5. The CDR3 is 15 amino acids. CDR1 and CDR2 (germline): SGHRS, YFSETQ. The CDR3 nucleotides are TGCGCCAGCAGGTCCGGGACAGAGAACACCGGGGAGCTGTTTTTT. Translated, it gives CASRSGTENTGELFF.

This rearrangement joins TRBV19 to TRBJ2-7; TRBD2 matches at 7 bases. CDR3 length: 15 amino acids. The V and J ends lost 5 bases and 1 base, in that order; junction bases with no gene match: 8. Per the germline V gene, CDR1 is LNHDA and CDR2 is SQIVND (reference sequence). This CDR3 is CASSVRAGLSYEQYF. The DNA for the CDR3 is TGTGCCAGTAGTGTGAGAGCGGGGTTGTCCTACGAGCAGTACTTC.

This clone was observed a handful of times. The chain couples TRBV6-1 to TRBJ1-2; TRBD1 agrees at 7 bases. The CDR3 spans 12 residues. Per germline, CDR1 MNHNS and CDR2 SASEGT. Trimming took 6 bases from V and 3 from J; bases not matched to a gene: 1. The CDR3 region is CASSGTDYGYTF. The CDR3 nucleotides are TGTGCCAGCAGCGGGACAGACTATGGCTACACCTTC.

The J gene is TRBJ1-1, the V gene TRBV2, with 9 bases identical to TRBD1. V shed 6 bases, J shed 3 bases, and the junction held 20 bases outside the gene matches. Germline V gives CDR1 SNHLY, CDR2 FYNNEI. There are 19 residues in the CDR3. As DNA, the CDR3 is TGTGCCAGCAGCGAGTTCCGGACAGGGGCTCGTGAGTTGGACACTGAAGCTTTCTTT. Its translation is CASSEFRTGARELDTEAFF.

The DNA for the CDR3 is TGTGCCAGCAGCTTCCTAGCGGCCTCAGGTGGTACGCAGTATTTT. Encoded protein: CASSFLAASGGTQYF. J is TRBJ2-3 and V is TRBV7-3, with 7 bases that match TRBD2. The length of the CDR3 is 15 residues. The J segment lost 8 bases and the V segment lost 3 bases, leaving 11 bases of the junction unmatched. Germline CDR1 is SGHTA and CDR2 is FQGTGA.

This clone was picked up a small number of times. V and J are TRBV5-6 and TRBJ1-1; 7 nucleotides line up with TRBD1. Per germline, CDR1 SGHDT and CDR2 YYEEEE. The junction had 7 bases not matched to a gene; V was cut back by 1 base and J by 4 bases. CDR3 size: 15 residues. This chain's CDR3 is CASSLRGLGGTEAFF. DNA for the CDR3: TGTGCCAGCAGCTTGAGGGGGCTGGGAGGCACTGAAGCTTTCTTT.

The V gene is TRBV7-9, the J gene TRBJ2-7, with TRBD2 matching over 13 bases. Trimming removed 11 bases from V and 4 bases from J; junction bases left unmatched: 8. The V gene's germline CDR1 is SEHNR and CDR2 FQNEAQ (reference sequence). The CDR3 length is 14 residues. DNA for the CDR3: TGTGCCGGCGGACTAGCGGGAGTCCCTTACGAGCAGTACTTC. It specifies CAGGLAGVPYEQYF.

This clone has only one observation. This rearrangement joins TRBV5-1 to TRBJ2-5; 7 bases map to TRBD1. The junction had 5 bases not matched to a gene; V was cut back by 4 bases and J by 5 bases. The CDR3 totals 13 residues. Germline lookup yields CDR1 SGHRS and CDR2 YFSETQ. CDR3 sequence: CASSMGQWETQYF. DNA of the CDR3: TGCGCCAGCAGCATGGGACAGTGGGAGACCCAGTACTTC.

The V call is TRBV7-8, the J call TRBJ2-7; 7 bases map to TRBD1. The junction had 10 bases not matched to a gene; V was cut back by 5 bases and J by 6 bases. Germline CDR1 and CDR2: SGHVS and FQNEAQ. This CDR3 is built from 14 residues. The CDR3 nucleotides are TGTGCCAGCAGCGCAAGACAGGGCCGGATCGAGCAGTACTTC. Translation: CASSARQGRIEQYF.

J is TRBJ2-7 and V is TRBV6-5; 9 bases are shared with TRBD2. Germline values: CDR1 MNHEY, CDR2 SVGAGI. The J segment lost 3 bases and the V segment lost 6 bases, leaving 3 bases of the junction unmatched. The length of the CDR3 is 13 residues. CDR3 protein: CASRASGDYEQYF. CDR3 DNA sequence: TGTGCCAGCAGGGCTAGCGGGGACTACGAGCAGTACTTC.

The V gene is TRBV7-6, the J gene TRBJ2-5; 8 bases map to TRBD2. This CDR3 spans 16 amino acids. V trimming: 1 base; J trimming: 2 bases; junction bases outside the gene matches: 6. Per the germline V gene, CDR1 is SGHVS and CDR2 is FNYEAQ. CDR3 sequence (DNA): TGTGCCAGCAGCTTAGTTGCGGGAGGCACTCAAGAGACCCAGTACTTC. Residues: CASSLVAGGTQETQYF.

The V gene is TRBV14, the J gene TRBJ1-1, with 10 bases fitting TRBD1. CDR1 is SGHDN and CDR2 is FVKESK in the germline V gene. Trimming took 4 bases from V and 5 from J; bases not matched to a gene: 13. The CDR3 runs 17 residues. CDR3 coding DNA: TGTGCCAGCAGCCCCCCGGGGAGACAGGGGGCGAAAACTGAAGCTTTCTTT. This translates into CASSPPGRQGAKTEAFF.

The rearrangement uses TRBV5-4 and TRBJ2-1; 12 bases are shared with TRBD2. J gave up 7 bases and V 7 bases, and 6 bases lay outside the gene matches. CDR1 is SGHNT, CDR2 YYREEE, per germline (reference sequence). This CDR3 contains 14 residues. The CDR3 here is CASPGTSGSNEQFF. The CDR3 region has the DNA TGTGCCAGCCCTGGGACTAGCGGGTCGAATGAGCAGTTCTTC.

J is TRBJ1-4 and V is TRBV18; unclear D gene. Looked up from germline, CDR1 is KGHSH and CDR2 is LQKENI. Trimming pared 6 bases from V and 0 bases from J, leaving 5 bases between. The CDR3 has 13 amino acids. In nucleotides, the CDR3 is TGTGCCAGCTCTCAAACAACTAATGAAAAACTGTTTTTT. This translates into CASSQTTNEKLFF. Full variable domain (remainder filled in from reference TRBV18 and TRBJ1-4): NAGVMQNPRHLVRRRGQEARLRCSPMKGHSHVYWYRQLPEEGLKFMVYLQKENIIDESGMPKERFSAEFPKEGPSILRIQQVVRGDSAAYFCASSQTTNEKLFFGSGTQLSVL.

The chain has TRBV5-6 and TRBJ2-3; D is possibly TRBD2 (6 bases). Germline CDR1 reads SGHDT; CDR2 reads YYEEEE. The CDR3 sequence is 13 residues long. V was clipped by 2 bases and J by 5 bases, with 9 bases between them. CDR3 loop: CASSLGAGDTQYF. Here the CDR3 DNA reads TGTGCCAGCAGCTTAGGAGCGGGAGATACGCAGTATTTT.

The chain combines TRBV4-1 with TRBJ2-7; 7 bases are a match to TRBD1. Germline values: CDR1 MGHRA, CDR2 YSYEKL. With V trimmed by 1 base and J by 1 base, 4 bases remained unmatched. The CDR3 runs to 15 residues. The CDR3 reads CASSQGQGYSYEQYF. DNA of the CDR3: TGCGCCAGCAGCCAAGGACAGGGCTATTCCTACGAGCAGTACTTC.

V usage is TRBV9 and J usage is TRBJ1-2; D ambiguous. The CDR3 has 12 residues. Trimming left V 0 bases short and J 8 bases short, with 8 bases between. Germline CDR1 reads SGDLS; CDR2 reads YYNGEE. CDR3 sequence reads: CASSVESSGYTF. The CDR3 DNA reads as TGTGCCAGCAGCGTAGAGAGTAGCGGCTACACCTTC.